This T cell receptor beta chain was sequenced for a study of early T cells in non-severe SARS-CoV-2 infection. Study overall: It was bulk RNA from unsorted whole blood that was sequenced, and the chains were unpaired.

The CDR3 covers 16 residues. CDR1 is MGHRA and CDR2 is YSYEKL in the germline V gene. V shed 4 bases and J shed 8 bases, with 21 bases lying between them. Each single cDNA molecule received a unique molecular identifier. TCRdb passed the 5' RACE reads through MiXCR, listing each CDR3 protein once. The sample yields about 46,000 distinct CDR3 sequences, about 9.3% seen once. V usage is TRBV4-1 and J usage is TRBJ2-4, with D possibly matching TRBD1 (5 bases). The sequence was obtained from an adult who was a healthcare worker with PCR-confirmed SARS-CoV-2 infection or an uninfected control (not recorded which). Sequenced material: whole blood. This chain's CDR3 is CASSRISSRVGDIQYF. The CDR3, as DNA: TGCGCCAGCAGCCGAATCTCCTCCAGGGTTGGGGACATTCAGTACTTC.